The clone carrying this T cell receptor (beta chain) has at least ten counts. Its antigen is currently unknown. The TCR alpha and TCR beta cDNA libraries, bearing sample barcodes and UMIs, were generated by 5'RACE using constant-segment primers. TCRdb called the 5' RACE reads again in MiXCR, with one record for every CDR3 protein. The table lists more than 110,000 distinct CDR3 sequences, approximately 25% of them singletons. The sample belongs to a study of T-cell memory formation after mild COVID-19. General study points: A subset of responding clones appeared in pre-infection memory, suggesting cross-reactive memory joined. While clones contracting from day 15 to 85 were balanced between CD4 and CD8, later expanders leaned CD4+.

The sample taken for sequencing was PBMCs or a T cell subset sorted from them (not recorded which). The sequence was obtained from an adult woman who had mild COVID-19 (a few samples of this study predate the infection). Cell type and time point are not known.

The CDR3 here is CASSFSVRSSNTEAFF. DNA of the CDR3: TGTGCCAGCAGCTTTAGCGTGAGGTCGTCGAACACTGAAGCTTTCTTT. V gene TRBV9 combines with J gene TRBJ1-1; D unclear. The germline V gene encodes CDR1 SGDLS and CDR2 YYNGEE. The CDR3 runs 16 residues. Trimming removed 4 bases at V and 1 base at J, with 17 bases between.